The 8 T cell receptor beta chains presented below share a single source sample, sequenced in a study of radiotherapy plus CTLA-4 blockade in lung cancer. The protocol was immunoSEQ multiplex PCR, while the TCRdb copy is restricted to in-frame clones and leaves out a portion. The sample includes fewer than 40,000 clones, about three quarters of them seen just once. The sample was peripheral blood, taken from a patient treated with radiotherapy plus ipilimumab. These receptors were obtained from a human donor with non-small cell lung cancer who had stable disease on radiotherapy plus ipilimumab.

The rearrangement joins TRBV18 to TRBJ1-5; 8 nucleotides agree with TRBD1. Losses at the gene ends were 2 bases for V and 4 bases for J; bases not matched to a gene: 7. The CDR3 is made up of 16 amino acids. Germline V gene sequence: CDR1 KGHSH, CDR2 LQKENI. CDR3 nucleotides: TGTGCCAGCTCACCAGTGGCAGGGGGCGGGAATCAGCCCCAGCATTTT. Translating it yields CASSPVAGGGNQPQHF.

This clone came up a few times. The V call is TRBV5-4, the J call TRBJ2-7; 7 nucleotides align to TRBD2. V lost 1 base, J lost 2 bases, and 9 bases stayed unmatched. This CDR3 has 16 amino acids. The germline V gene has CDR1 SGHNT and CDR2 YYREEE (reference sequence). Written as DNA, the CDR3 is TGTGCCAGCAGCTTGTGGGTGAGAGCGGGGCCCTACGAGCAGTACTTC. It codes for CASSLWVRAGPYEQYF.

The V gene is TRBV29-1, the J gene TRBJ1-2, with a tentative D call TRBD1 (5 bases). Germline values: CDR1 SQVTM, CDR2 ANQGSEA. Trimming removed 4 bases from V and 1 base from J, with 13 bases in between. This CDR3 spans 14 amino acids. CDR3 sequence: CSVGGGSGNYGYTF. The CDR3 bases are TGCAGCGTTGGGGGGGGTAGTGGTAACTATGGCTACACCTTC.

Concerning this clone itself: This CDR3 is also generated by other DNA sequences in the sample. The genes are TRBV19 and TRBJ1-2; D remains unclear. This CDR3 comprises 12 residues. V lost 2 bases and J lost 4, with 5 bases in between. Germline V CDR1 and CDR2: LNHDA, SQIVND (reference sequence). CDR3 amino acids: CASSISVYGYTF. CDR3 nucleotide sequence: TGTGCCAGTAGTATATCCGTCTATGGCTACACCTTC. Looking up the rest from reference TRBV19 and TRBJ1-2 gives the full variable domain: DGGITQSPKYLFRKEGQNVTLSCEQNLNHDAMYWYRQDPGQGLRLIYYSQIVNDFQKGDIAEGYSVSREKKESFPLTVTSAQKNPTAFYLCASSISVYGYTFGSGTRLTVV.

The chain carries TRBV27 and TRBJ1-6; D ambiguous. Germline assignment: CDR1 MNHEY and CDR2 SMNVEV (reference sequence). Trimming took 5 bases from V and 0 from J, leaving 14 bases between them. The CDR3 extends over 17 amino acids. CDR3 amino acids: CASSISVFGSYNSPLHF. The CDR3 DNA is TGTGCCAGCAGTATCTCGGTCTTTGGCTCCTATAATTCACCCCTCCACTTT.

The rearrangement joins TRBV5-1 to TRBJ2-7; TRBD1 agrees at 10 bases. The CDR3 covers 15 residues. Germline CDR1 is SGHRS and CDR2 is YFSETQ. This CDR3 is CASSLGGTGAYEQYV. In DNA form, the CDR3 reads TGCGCCAGCAGCTTGGGAGGGACAGGGGCCTATGAGCAGTACGTC.

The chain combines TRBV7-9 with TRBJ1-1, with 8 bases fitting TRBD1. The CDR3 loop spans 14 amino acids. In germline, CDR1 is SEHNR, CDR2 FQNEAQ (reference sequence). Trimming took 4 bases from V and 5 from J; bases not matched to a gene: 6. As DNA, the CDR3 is TGTGCCAGCAGCTACAGGGGGGAAGGGACTGAAGCTTTCTTT. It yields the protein CASSYRGEGTEAFF. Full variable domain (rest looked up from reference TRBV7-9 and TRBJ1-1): DTGVSQNPRHKITKRGQNVTFRCDPISEHNRLYWYRQTLGQGPEFLTYFQNEAQLEKSRLLSDRFSAERPKGSFSTLEIQRTEQGDSAMYLCASSYRGEGTEAFFGQGTRLTVV.

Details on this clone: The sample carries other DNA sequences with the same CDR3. CDR3 coding DNA: TGTGCCAGCAGTCTACGGCCGGCTAACTATGGCTACACCTTC. This codes for CASSLRPANYGYTF. The J gene is TRBJ1-2, the V gene TRBV27; D unresolved. This CDR3 has 14 amino acids. Deletions cut 5 bases from V and 0 bases from J, with 10 bases between. Per germline, CDR1 MNHEY and CDR2 SMNVEV (reference sequence).